This T cell receptor (beta chain) was found in a study of vaccination effects on CD4 cells after COVID-19 (dated by TCRdb to the early 2020s). In terms of the full investigation: Post-vaccine samples across the study were collected a median of 72 days after the second dose, with a range of 14 to 241. SARS-CoV-2 spike-specific CD4+ TCR repertoires from before and after mRNA vaccination were compared in COVID-19 convalescent patients and in infection-naive vaccine recipients. Altogether, some 10 COVID-19 convalescent patients and a handful of SARS-CoV-2-naive healthy vaccine recipients made up the full study. The Oncomine TCR Beta short-read assay on an Illumina iSeq 100 was used to sequence cultures from other donors in the study.

The ViraFEST assay stimulated PBMC with viral peptide pools and then used TCR sequencing to identify antigen-specific CD4+ T cell clonotypes by expansion. After around eleven days of culture, CD4+ T cells were isolated with the EasySep CD4+ T cell isolation kit. Each participant received two doses of an mRNA SARS-CoV-2 vaccine, either BNT162b2 or mRNA-1273. None of the healthy vaccine recipients had a prior SARS-CoV-2 infection, which was confirmed by nucleocapsid antibody tests that came back negative both before and after vaccination. Roughly 2.1 million PBMC per well were cultured in IMDM with roughly 5% human AB serum, roughly 10 IU/ml IL-2 and gentamicin, plus 10 ug/ml peptides. On days 3 and 7, half of the culture medium was replaced with fresh IL-2-containing medium. Unless noted otherwise, every peptide stimulation condition was cultured in triplicate wells. PBMC were separated from whole blood using Ficoll-Paque Plus gradient centrifugation and were then either cryopreserved at -140C or used fresh. The overlapping peptide pools covered the spike proteins of SARS-CoV-2 and of the common cold coronaviruses HCoV-NL63, HCoV-OC43 and HCoV-229E. The QIAamp micro DNA kit was used to extract genomic DNA from the cultured CD4+ T cells.

At the junction V is shortened by 2 bases and J by 3 bases, with 8 bases in between. The germline V gene gives CDR1 as WSHSY and CDR2 as SAAADI. There are 13 amino acids in the CDR3, from cysteine to phenylalanine inclusive. CDR3 DNA is the only sequence kept; it has 39 bases, read in frame from the first base. Note on this clone: There is no known antigen for this receptor. No qualities accompany the bases; no much larger clone lies one base away.

The library was produced with the immunoSEQ multiplex PCR assay. DNA from the cultured, isolated CD4+ T cells was subjected to TCR beta CDR3 sequencing. Regarding the original processing steps: Non-productive TCR sequences were removed, reads were trimmed to the CDR3 region, and CDR3s of at least 7 amino acids were retained. The MANAFEST web app was used to identify antigen-specific clonotypes by comparing expansion in peptide wells with expansion in reference cultures. For clones to be considered positive, expansion at FDR<0.05 versus reference and all other wells, an odds ratio above 5, and a frequency above 0.1% in two replicate wells were required. Cross-reactive clonotypes were defined as significantly expanded in SARS-CoV-2 spike wells and in at least one common cold coronavirus spike condition. Using the stringdist R package, CDR3 similarity was measured by Levenshtein distance, and unrooted trees were constructed with ape in R 3.6.1. TCRdb provides this immuneACCESS table in a form limited to in-frame rearrangements. Some clones are lacking; in checked studies, under half of them reflect an unresolved V gene, and why the rest are absent is not known. From that table come the V and J calls and clone size; the DNA was used to work out D and trimming. The sample has roughly 30,000 clones on record, about 67% of them singletons. The leading ten clones occupy around 9.7% of the sample.

What the work shows at the level of the full study, not this receptor alone: The study was limited by a small number of convalescent patients, and early post-infection timepoints were lacking. At late post-vaccination timepoints, both infection-induced and vaccine-induced clones showed marked clonal contraction, consistent with waning T cell responses. Among healthy vaccine recipients, nearly all vaccine-induced clones were SARS-CoV-2 mono-reactive, and only 1 of 255 was cross-reactive with common cold coronaviruses.

This sample comprised CD4+ T cells from PBMCs cultured with HCoV-NL63 spike peptides, obtained after COVID-19 vaccination. Sample cell subset or site, as interpreted from the label and publication: HCoV-NL63 spike overlapping peptide pool stimulation. This receptor was obtained from a human donor who received a COVID-19 vaccine. In this chain, TRBV10-2 is recombined with TRBJ2-7; TRBD1 is a possible D gene, resting on 5 matching bases. The CDR3 sequence is CASSEKQDYEQYF. The DNA sequence reads TGCGCCAGCAGTGAGAAACAGGACTACGAGCAGTACTTC.